There are many counts of the clone carrying this T cell receptor beta chain. The record originates from a study of T-cell reconstitution after alpha-beta-depleted transplantation in children. CDR3 length equals 15 residues. Germline V gives CDR1 SGHAT, CDR2 FQNNGV. V dropped 5 bases and J dropped 2; count of bases not matched to a gene: 7. Unique molecular identifiers tagged the TCRbeta library. TCRdb redid the calling of the PCR reads with MiXCR, one entry per CDR3 protein. The profile covers over 200,000 distinct CDR3 sequences, with around 9.9% appearing a single time and 28% taken by the ten largest.

Source: PBMCs, taken before TCRalphabeta/CD19-depleted stem cell transplant. The source of this sequence is a child under two years old with acute myeloid leukemia, due to receive a stem cell transplant. The V and J genes are TRBV11-2 and TRBJ2-7; 9 nucleotides agree with TRBD2. The CDR3: CASSITGLATYEQYF. The CDR3, as DNA: TGTGCCAGCAGCATAACGGGACTAGCAACCTACGAGCAGTACTTC.